The rows below give T cell receptor beta chains drawn from one sample of a study of cytomegalovirus exposure and HLA in healthy donors. Measured with immunoSEQ multiplex PCR; TCRdb has only the in-frame clones, and not every one. The table has under 200,000 clones, 85% to 90% seen once. The specimen sequenced was PBMCs. The receptors stem from a woman between 18 and 29 years old in good health and CMV-seropositive. Both conserved end residues are part of each CDR3. A D gene is named only where the DNA matches it firmly. Rows give clone size only sometimes, using once, few, many, or a class for an expanded clone.

j_call: TRBJ2-7; d_call: TRBD2; v_call: TRBV10-1; clone_size: many; cdr3_aa: CASSDGASGTYEQYF; cdr3_nt: TGCGCCAGCAGTGATGGGGCTAGCGGGACCTACGAGCAGTACTTC
j_call: TRBJ2-2; d_call: TRBD1; v_call: TRBV7-3; clone_size: .; cdr3_aa: CASSFAGGNTGELFF; cdr3_nt: TGTGCCAGCAGCTTTGCAGGGGGAAACACCGGGGAGCTGTTTTTT
j_call: TRBJ1-1; d_call: TRBD1; v_call: TRBV18; clone_size: .; cdr3_aa: CASSQGQRGVEAFF; cdr3_nt: TGTGCCAGCTCGCAGGGACAGAGAGGAGTCGAAGCTTTCTTT
j_call: TRBJ1-1; d_call: .; v_call: TRBV19; clone_size: .; cdr3_aa: CASSLKSTGLMNTEAFF; cdr3_nt: TGTGCCAGTAGCCTCAAATCGACAGGACTCATGAACACTGAAGCTTTCTTT
j_call: TRBJ2-6; d_call: .; v_call: TRBV19; clone_size: .; cdr3_aa: CASASPRAGANVLTF; cdr3_nt: TGTGCCAGCGCCTCCCCCAGGGCAGGGGCCAACGTCCTGACTTTC
j_call: TRBJ2-2; d_call: TRBD2; v_call: TRBV30; clone_size: .; cdr3_aa: CACIPAGGRNTGELFF; cdr3_nt: TGTGCCTGCATACCCGCCGGCGGGAGGAACACCGGGGAGCTGTTTTTT
j_call: TRBJ1-5; d_call: .; v_call: TRBV27; clone_size: .; cdr3_aa: CASSLIENQPQHF; cdr3_nt: TGTGCCAGCAGTTTAATAGAGAATCAGCCCCAGCATTTT
j_call: TRBJ2-4; d_call: TRBD2; v_call: TRBV10-1; clone_size: .; cdr3_aa: CASSGGLADLAKNIQYF; cdr3_nt: TGCGCCAGCAGTGGCGGACTAGCGGACCTAGCCAAAAACATTCAGTACTTC
j_call: TRBJ1-5; d_call: TRBD1; v_call: TRBV6-6; clone_size: .; cdr3_aa: CASSDTTGPGDF; cdr3_nt: TGTGCCAGCAGTGACACGACAGGGCCCGGGGATTTT
j_call: TRBJ2-2; d_call: .; v_call: TRBV6-4; clone_size: .; cdr3_aa: CASSEVLDTGELFF; cdr3_nt: TGTGCCAGCTCTGAGGTCTTGGACACCGGGGAGCTGTTTTTT
j_call: TRBJ1-5; d_call: .; v_call: TRBV30; clone_size: .; cdr3_aa: CAWSRIGGDQPQHF; cdr3_nt: TGTGCCTGGAGTAGGATCGGCGGTGATCAGCCCCAGCATTTT
j_call: TRBJ2-2; d_call: .; v_call: TRBV7-2; clone_size: .; cdr3_aa: CASSLNGDTGELFF; cdr3_nt: TGTGCCAGCAGCTTAAACGGGGACACCGGGGAGCTGTTTTTT
j_call: TRBJ2-5; d_call: TRBD2; v_call: TRBV4-1; clone_size: .; cdr3_aa: CASSLFGTSGSRQETQYF; cdr3_nt: TGCGCCAGCAGTCTTTTCGGGACTAGCGGGAGTCGCCAAGAGACCCAGTACTTC
j_call: TRBJ2-7; d_call: .; v_call: TRBV21-1; clone_size: .; cdr3_aa: CASSASPGLHSYEQYF; cdr3_nt: TGTGCCAGCAGCGCCTCACCGGGACTACACTCCTACGAGCAGTACTTC
j_call: TRBJ1-1; d_call: .; v_call: TRBV9; clone_size: .; cdr3_aa: CASSPLMGSFEAFF; cdr3_nt: TGTGCCAGCAGCCCACTTATGGGGAGTTTTGAAGCTTTCTTT
j_call: TRBJ1-4; d_call: TRBD1; v_call: TRBV6-5; clone_size: .; cdr3_aa: CASSGRDSTNEKLFF; cdr3_nt: TGTGCCAGCAGTGGGCGGGACAGCACTAATGAAAAACTGTTTTTT
j_call: TRBJ2-3; d_call: TRBD2; v_call: TRBV27; clone_size: once; cdr3_aa: CASSPYGTTPETSGDTQYF; cdr3_nt: TGTGCCAGCAGCCCTTACGGGACCACTCCCGAGACTAGCGGGGATACGCAGTATTTT
j_call: TRBJ2-1; d_call: .; v_call: TRBV27; clone_size: .; cdr3_aa: CASSLPGFSYNEQFF; cdr3_nt: TGTGCCAGCAGCCTGCCGGGATTCTCCTACAATGAGCAGTTCTTC
j_call: TRBJ2-3; d_call: TRBD2; v_call: TRBV28; clone_size: .; cdr3_aa: CASSGLAGYTDTQYF; cdr3_nt: TGTGCCAGCAGTGGACTAGCGGGTTATACAGATACGCAGTATTTT
j_call: TRBJ1-2; d_call: TRBD1; v_call: TRBV6-1; clone_size: .; cdr3_aa: CASSDTGAYGYTF; cdr3_nt: TGTGCCAGCAGTGATACAGGGGCCTATGGCTACACCTTC
j_call: TRBJ1-1; d_call: .; v_call: TRBV7-6; clone_size: .; cdr3_aa: CASSLSDTEAFF; cdr3_nt: TGTGCCAGCAGCTTGAGTGACACTGAAGCTTTCTTT
j_call: TRBJ2-4; d_call: TRBD1; v_call: TRBV11-3; clone_size: .; cdr3_aa: CASSLDAGGVENIQYF; cdr3_nt: TGTGCCAGCAGCTTAGATGCAGGGGGCGTAGAAAACATTCAGTACTTC
j_call: TRBJ1-2; d_call: TRBD1; v_call: TRBV5-1; clone_size: .; cdr3_aa: CASSLSGQGVGGYTF; cdr3_nt: TGCGCCAGCAGCTTATCAGGACAGGGAGTAGGGGGCTACACCTTC
j_call: TRBJ2-2; d_call: TRBD1; v_call: TRBV25-1; clone_size: .; cdr3_aa: CASSDPGQGLAGELFF; cdr3_nt: TGTGCCAGCAGTGACCCGGGACAGGGGTTGGCCGGGGAGCTGTTTTTT
j_call: TRBJ1-5; d_call: TRBD1; v_call: TRBV7-2; clone_size: .; cdr3_aa: CASSPRTGGWPQHF; cdr3_nt: TGTGCCAGCAGCCCGAGGACAGGAGGCTGGCCCCAGCATTTT
j_call: TRBJ2-7; d_call: TRBD1; v_call: TRBV27; clone_size: .; cdr3_aa: CASRSTGGLTYEQYF; cdr3_nt: TGTGCCAGCAGGTCGACAGGGGGCCTGACCTACGAGCAGTACTTC
j_call: TRBJ2-1; d_call: TRBD2; v_call: TRBV7-2; clone_size: .; cdr3_aa: CASSLRGHGRAQFF; cdr3_nt: TGTGCCAGCAGCTTAAGAGGGCACGGGAGGGCCCAGTTCTTC
j_call: TRBJ1-1; d_call: TRBD1; v_call: TRBV19; clone_size: .; cdr3_aa: CASTIGTANTEAFF; cdr3_nt: TGTGCCAGTACGATTGGGACAGCGAACACTGAAGCTTTCTTT